A single sample gave rise to the 13 T cell receptor beta chains below, sequenced in a study of T-cell reconstitution after alpha-beta-depleted transplantation in children. TCRbeta library construction was performed incorporating unique molecular identifiers. TCRdb reprocessed the PCR reads with MiXCR, giving one entry per CDR3 protein. Seen here are 60,000 or so distinct CDR3 sequences, about 40% observed once, and the top ten hold 98%. Sequencing used PBMCs, mostly from graft donor cells, obtained 360 days after TCRalphabeta/CD19-depleted stem cell transplant. The receptor set was obtained from a male patient younger than 18 who had a stem cell transplant for acute lymphoblastic leukemia, so the T cells may come from the graft donor.

This clonotype was seen only once. The chain has TRBV12-3 or TRBV12-4 and TRBJ2-7, with D perhaps TRBD1 (6 bases). The CDR3 runs 12 residues. The V and J ends lost 5 bases and 4 bases respectively, with 9 bases between them. CDR3: CASSTQGYEQYF. The CDR3, as DNA: TGTGCCAGCAGTACTCAGGGGTACGAGCAGTACTTC.

The chain carries TRBV7-6 and TRBJ2-7; 10 nucleotides align to TRBD2. With V trimmed by 5 bases and J by 2 bases, 6 bases remained unmatched. Germline CDR1 SGHVS, CDR2 FNYEAQ. The CDR3 totals 15 residues. This CDR3 is CASSRGSGGAYEQYF. The CDR3 nucleotides are TGTGCCAGCAGCCGGGGAAGCGGGGGGGCCTACGAGCAGTACTTC. Drawing the rest from reference TRBV7-6 and TRBJ2-7, the complete variable domain is GAGVSQSPRYKVTKRGQDVALRCDPISGHVSLYWYRQALGQGPEFLTYFNYEAQQDKSGLPNDRFSAERPEGSISTLTIQRTEQRDSAMYRCASSRGSGGAYEQYFGPGTRLTVT.

The chain recombines TRBV12-3 or TRBV12-4 with TRBJ2-3, with TRBD2 matching over 11 bases. With 2 bases clipped from V and 2 bases from J, the junction kept 6 bases outside the gene matches. This CDR3 is built from 17 residues. This CDR3 is CASSLQLAGASTDTQYF. CDR3 DNA sequence: TGTGCCAGCAGTTTACAACTAGCGGGGGCCTCCACAGATACGCAGTATTTT.

V gene TRBV20-1 combines with J gene TRBJ2-5; 9 bases line up with TRBD1. The CDR3 contains 13 residues. V was clipped by 3 bases and J by 7 bases; unmatched bases: 6. Germline assignment: CDR1 DFQATT and CDR2 SNEGSKA (reference sequence). As DNA, the CDR3 is TGCAGTGCTAGGCCGGGACAGGGTACGACCCAGTACTTC. Translated: CSARPGQGTTQYF.

The V and J genes are TRBV14 and TRBJ2-2; D assignment may be TRBD1 or TRBD2 (6 bases each). Trimming left V 0 bases short and J 7 bases short, with 12 bases between. Germline V gives CDR1 SGHDN, CDR2 FVKESK. The CDR3 is 15 amino acids. CDR3 coding DNA: TGTGCCAGCAGCCAAGACCCGGGGGCGAACGGGGAGCTGTTTTTT. Encoded protein: CASSQDPGANGELFF.

This clonotype was counted between two and nine times. The chain is built from TRBV7-2 and TRBJ1-4; D unclear. Between the trimmed V and J ends, which lost 2 bases and 5 bases, there was a span of 12 bases. Germline CDR1 SGHTA, CDR2 FQGNSA. This CDR3 spans 15 amino acids. CDR3 region: CASSLMGNWNEKLFF. CDR3 in DNA: TGTGCCAGCAGCTTAATGGGCAACTGGAATGAAAAACTGTTTTTT.

This chain connects TRBV29-1 to TRBJ2-4; D is possibly TRBD2 (6 bases). The CDR3 is 14 amino acids. Trimming removed 7 bases at V and 3 bases at J, with 16 bases between. The germline gives CDR1 SQVTM, CDR2 ANQGSEA. CDR3 amino acids: CSARFGGGKNIQYF. CDR3 in DNA: TGCAGCGCCAGATTCGGGGGTGGCAAAAACATTCAGTACTTC.

This clonotype was counted once. The chain joins TRBV6-2 or TRBV6-3 to TRBJ2-7, with 9 bases that match TRBD2. V gave up 0 bases and J gave up 2 bases; unmatched junction bases: 5. Germline CDR1 MNHEY, CDR2 SVGEGT. The CDR3 is 16 amino acids. CDR3 sequence (DNA): TGTGCCAGCAGTTACTCTGAAGCGGGAGGACCCTACGAGCAGTACTTC. It yields the protein CASSYSEAGGPYEQYF.

In its sample, this clonotype was seen a few times. This chain uses TRBV5-6 with TRBJ2-1; TRBD2 matches 8 bases. CDR1 is SGHDT and CDR2 is YYEEEE in the germline V gene. CDR3 length: 13 amino acids. V shed 3 bases and J 6 bases; nucleotides not matched to a gene: 2. CDR3 sequence reads: CASSSAGGNEQFF. In DNA form, the CDR3 reads TGTGCCAGCAGCTCGGCGGGGGGCAATGAGCAGTTCTTC.

This clonotype appeared a few times. V usage is TRBV12-3 or TRBV12-4 and J usage is TRBJ2-2; D is ambiguous. The length of the CDR3 is 13 residues. V was trimmed by 8 bases and J by 6 bases, leaving 13 bases between them. The CDR3 DNA is TGTGCCAGCGGCCCTAGGGTCCCCGGGGAGCTGTTTTTT. This gives the protein CASGPRVPGELFF.

This clonotype was counted only a few times. This sequence joins TRBV12-3 or TRBV12-4 and TRBJ2-3; 9 nucleotides align to TRBD2. The CDR3 runs 19 residues. V lost 3 bases, J lost 1 base, and 14 bases stayed unmatched. The CDR3 DNA follows: TGTGCCAGCAGTTTCCCCGGGCTAGCGGGGAACCGGGGCACAGATACGCAGTATTTT. As protein: CASSFPGLAGNRGTDTQYF.

In its sample, this clonotype was seen a few times. The J gene is TRBJ1-1, the V gene TRBV5-1, with 7 bases fitting TRBD1. The CDR3 spans 15 residues. Germline V gives CDR1 SGHRS, CDR2 YFSETQ. The V gene end was trimmed by 0 bases and the J gene end by 1 base; junction bases not matched to a gene: 3. In nucleotides, the CDR3 is TGCGCCAGCAGCTTGGATTCAGGGGGGAACACTGAAGCTTTCTTT. Residues: CASSLDSGGNTEAFF.

J is TRBJ2-7 and V is TRBV7-9, with a weak D call TRBD1 (5 bases). The length of the CDR3 is 15 residues. V was trimmed by 5 bases and J by 2 bases, leaving 16 bases between them. Germline V lookup: CDR1 SEHNR, CDR2 FQNEAQ (reference sequence). DNA for the CDR3: TGTGCCAGCAGCACCTGGACAAACCCAGCCTACGAGCAGTACTTC. Its translation is CASSTWTNPAYEQYF.